Below are 29 T cell receptor beta chains sequenced from a single sample in a study of PD-1 blockade in classical Hodgkin lymphoma (dated by TCRdb to 2019 to 2021). The label giving this sample's time point can be read as: cycle 4 day 1 (C4D1), after five to seven weeks of nivolumab. Every trial patient had relapsed following autologous stem cell transplantation, and prior brentuximab vedotin exposure was what differed among cohorts A, B and C. The library was built by means of the immunoSEQ multiplex PCR assay. Not all clones reach the TCRdb copy of this immuneACCESS table, which keeps in-frame sequences only. Checked studies attribute under half of the gap to unresolved V genes and leave the rest unexplained. In this sample the table shows tens of thousands of clones, around 80% of which occur a single time. The leading ten clones occupy about 9.4% of the sample. The specimen was peripheral blood mononuclear cells (PBMCs), collected before the fourth cycle of nivolumab. The receptors originated from a human donor with classical Hodgkin lymphoma.

This clone is a singleton in its sample. The chain uses TRBV5-4 and TRBJ2-3, with 10 bases aligning to TRBD1. This CDR3 spans 15 amino acids. Germline-derived CDR1 and CDR2 are SGHNT and YYREEE (reference sequence). V was pared by 0 bases and J by 4 bases, with 2 bases of the junction left unmatched. The CDR3 region has the DNA TGTGCCAGCAGCTTGGAGGGACAGGGGTCAGATACGCAGTATTTT. This sequence encodes CASSLEGQGSDTQYF. Combining the CDR3 with reference TRBV5-4 and TRBJ2-3 gives the whole variable domain ETGVTQSPTHLIKTRGQQVTLRCSSQSGHNTVSWYQQALGQGPQFIFQYYREEENGRGNFPPRFSGLQFPNYSSELNVNALELDDSALYLCASSLEGQGSDTQYFGPGTRLTVL.

This chain joins TRBV4-1 and TRBJ1-2; no firm D call. Germline V gene data show CDR1 as MGHRA and CDR2 as YSYEKL. Trimming took 1 base from V and 3 from J, leaving 15 bases between them. The CDR3 is 16 amino acids. The CDR3 DNA sequence: TGCGCCAGCAGCCAAGCCCGACGAGGCGGGGACTATGGCTACACCTTC. It specifies CASSQARRGGDYGYTF.

V gene TRBV5-1 combines with J gene TRBJ1-4; 7 positions agree with TRBD1. The CDR3 runs to 16 residues. CDR1 and CDR2 from the germline V gene are SGHRS and YFSETQ. V lost 4 bases, J lost 8 bases, and 14 bases stayed unmatched. CDR3 protein: CASSLQGTGVDEKLFF. CDR3 bases: TGCGCCAGCAGCCTCCAGGGTACAGGGGTGGACGAAAAACTGTTTTTT. The full variable domain, its missing parts supplied by reference TRBV5-1 and TRBJ1-4, is KAGVTQTPRYLIKTRGQQVTLSCSPISGHRSVSWYQQTPGQGLQFLFEYFSETQRNKGNFPGRFSGRQFSNSRSEMNVSTLELGDSALYLCASSLQGTGVDEKLFFGSGTQLSVL.

This clone was recorded a few times. The V call is TRBV6-5, the J call TRBJ1-5; TRBD1 is a possible D gene (6 bases). The CDR3 loop spans 13 amino acids. Deletions cut 2 bases from V and 7 bases from J, with 9 bases between. The germline V gene encodes CDR1 MNHEY and CDR2 SVGAGI. CDR3 in amino acids: CASSYGGAQPQHF. DNA for the CDR3: TGTGCCAGCAGTTACGGGGGGGCCCAGCCCCAGCATTTT.

The V call is TRBV4-1, the J call TRBJ2-7; D possibly corresponds to TRBD1 (5 bases). Germline loops: CDR1 MGHRA, CDR2 YSYEKL. V was shortened by 1 base and J by 0 bases, with 10 bases between the two germline ends. The CDR3 loop spans 15 amino acids. The DNA for the CDR3 is TGCGCCAGCAGCCAAGTACCTCAGGGCTCCTACGAGCAGTACTTC. Translation: CASSQVPQGSYEQYF.

This chain uses TRBV10-3 with TRBJ2-2, with 7 bases fitting TRBD1. Germline CDR1 is ENHRY and CDR2 is SYGVKD. The CDR3 spans 14 residues. Trimming took 4 bases from V and 3 from J; bases not matched to a gene: 2. This CDR3 is CAISVDRDTGELFF. CDR3 nucleotides: TGTGCCATCAGTGTAGACAGGGACACCGGGGAGCTGTTTTTT.

The chain couples TRBV19 to TRBJ1-6; D gene uncertain. V was clipped by 6 bases and J by 0 bases, with 12 bases between them. The CDR3 is 16 residues long. In germline, CDR1 is LNHDA, CDR2 SQIVND (reference sequence). This chain's CDR3 is CASSQTQSSYNSPLHF. The DNA for the CDR3 is TGTGCCAGTAGCCAAACACAGAGCTCCTATAATTCACCCCTCCACTTT. The full variable domain, completed using reference TRBV19 and TRBJ1-6, is DGGITQSPKYLFRKEGQNVTLSCEQNLNHDAMYWYRQDPGQGLRLIYYSQIVNDFQKGDIAEGYSVSREKKESFPLTVTSAQKNPTAFYLCASSQTQSSYNSPLHFGNGTRLTVT.

The CDR3 spells CASSGRNTGELFF. The CDR3 bases are TGCGCCAGCAGCGGAAGGAACACCGGGGAGCTGTTTTTT. This chain connects TRBV5-1 to TRBJ2-2; D gene ambiguous. The CDR3 sequence is 13 residues long. Deletions cut 4 bases from V and 1 base from J, with 5 bases between. The germline CDR1 and CDR2 sequences are SGHRS and YFSETQ.

This chain links TRBV18 with TRBJ2-5; the D gene is possibly TRBD2 (7 bases). The CDR3 spans 15 residues. The germline V gene has CDR1 KGHSH and CDR2 LQKENI. V dropped 6 bases and J dropped 1 base, with 15 bases sitting between them. CDR3 in amino acids: CASSQRAGAQETQYF. Here the CDR3 DNA reads TGTGCCAGCTCCCAAAGGGCGGGGGCCCAAGAGACCCAGTACTTC.

This clone is a singleton in its sample. CDR3 DNA sequence: TGTGCCAGCAGTTCCGACAGGGATTACTATGGCTACACCTTC. It specifies CASSSDRDYYGYTF. This chain connects TRBV6-5 to TRBJ1-2; 7 nucleotides agree with TRBD1. This CDR3 contains 14 residues. V shed 4 bases and J 3 bases; nucleotides not matched to a gene: 5. CDR1 and CDR2 (germline): MNHEY, SVGAGI.

The chain uses TRBV2 and TRBJ2-7; a weak D match, TRBD2 (6 bases). CDR1 is SNHLY, CDR2 FYNNEI, per germline. V was trimmed by 7 bases and J by 7 bases, leaving 11 bases between them. This CDR3 has 11 amino acids. CDR3 protein: CASNYAGEQYF. The DNA of the CDR3 is TGTGCCAGCAACTATGCGGGGGAGCAGTACTTC.

This clone was seen only a few times. The chain couples TRBV5-6 to TRBJ2-5, with unresolved D. The CDR3 sequence is 12 residues long. Trimming cost V 0 bases and J 9 bases, with 9 bases left between them. Germline V gene lookup returns CDR1 SGHDT and CDR2 YYEEEE. The CDR3 loop reads CASSLDPGAQYF. The CDR3 DNA follows: TGTGCCAGCAGCTTGGACCCTGGGGCCCAGTACTTC.

CDR3: CASSLRVGQNYGYTF. In DNA form, the CDR3 reads TGTGCCAGCAGTTTACGGGTCGGGCAGAACTATGGCTACACCTTC. The V call is TRBV27, the J call TRBJ1-2; D gene unclear. The CDR3 totals 15 residues. Trimming stripped 2 bases from V and 2 bases from J, with 12 bases between. Per germline, CDR1 MNHEY and CDR2 SMNVEV (reference sequence).

The J gene is TRBJ1-6, the V gene TRBV5-6, with 8 positions matching TRBD1. The CDR3 spans 15 residues. Germline CDR1 reads SGHDT; CDR2 reads YYEEEE. Trimming at V came to 3 bases and at J to 7 bases, leaving 6 bases not matched to a gene. The CDR3 DNA reads as TGTGCCAGCAGCTCCGGACAGGGCTTAAATTCACCCCTCCACTTT. This sequence encodes CASSSGQGLNSPLHF.

The chain employs TRBV7-3 and TRBJ2-2, with TRBD1 matching 11 bases. The CDR3 loop spans 15 amino acids. Trimming removed 4 bases from V and 6 bases from J; junction bases left unmatched: 4. Looked up from germline, CDR1 is SGHTA and CDR2 is FQGTGA. In DNA form, the CDR3 reads TGTGCCAGCAGCTCTCCGGGACAGGGGGCCGGGGAGCTGTTTTTT. As protein: CASSSPGQGAGELFF.

This clone was observed a handful of times. J is TRBJ1-2 and V is TRBV10-3; TRBD1 might be the D (5 bases). The germline V gene encodes CDR1 ENHRY and CDR2 SYGVKD. V was cut by 0 bases and J by 4 bases, with 15 bases left in between. The CDR3 is 16 amino acids. CDR3 in amino acids: CAISESRGGIGYGYTF. CDR3 nucleotides: TGTGCCATCAGTGAGTCCCGCGGGGGAATTGGCTATGGCTACACCTTC.

The chain carries TRBV7-2 and TRBJ2-1, with D perhaps TRBD1 (7 bases). The CDR3 has 15 amino acids. Trimming took 1 base from V and 3 from J, leaving 10 bases between them. CDR1 and CDR2 from the germline V gene are SGHTA and FQGNSA. This CDR3 reads CASSLGGTVYNEQFF. CDR3 sequence (DNA): TGTGCCAGCAGCTTAGGCGGGACAGTCTACAATGAGCAGTTCTTC.

V gene TRBV6-5 combines with J gene TRBJ2-1; D remains unclear. Germline assignment: CDR1 MNHEY and CDR2 SVGAGI. This CDR3 is 13 amino acids long. The V end lost 6 bases, the J end lost 4 bases, and 10 bases lay between the germline ends. CDR3 amino acids: CASSPGSYNEQFF. The CDR3, as DNA: TGTGCCAGCAGCCCCGGGTCGTACAATGAGCAGTTCTTC.

The rearrangement links TRBV28 to TRBJ2-2, with a tentative D call TRBD1 (6 bases). The CDR3 is 15 residues long. V lost 8 bases and J lost 4, with 17 bases in between. Looked up from germline, CDR1 is MDHEN and CDR2 is SYDVKM. The CDR3 nucleotides read TGTGCCAGCCATTTCCCCGGGACAACCACCGGGGAGCTGTTTTTT. It translates to CASHFPGTTTGELFF.

The chain has TRBV6-5 and TRBJ2-1; 7 positions match TRBD1. The CDR3 is 14 residues long. Trimming cost V 2 bases and J 12 bases; bases outside gene matches: 10. The germline V gene encodes CDR1 MNHEY and CDR2 SVGAGI. The DNA for the CDR3 is TGTGCCAGCAGTTACGGGATGACAGGGCCGCGGCAGTTCTTC. Translation: CASSYGMTGPRQFF.

Regarding this clone: Other nucleotide sequences from this sample produce the same CDR3. The V gene is TRBV5-4, the J gene TRBJ2-3, with 11 nucleotides matching TRBD2. This CDR3 contains 17 residues. Germline assignment: CDR1 SGHNT and CDR2 YYREEE (reference sequence). Germline trimming cut 0 bases from V and 1 base from J; bases unmatched to any gene: 4. This CDR3 is CASSLGLAGSGTDTQYF. The CDR3 DNA reads TGTGCCAGCAGCTTGGGACTAGCGGGATCGGGCACAGATACGCAGTATTTT.

V is TRBV29-1 and J is TRBJ1-2, with D possibly TRBD1 on 5 matching bases. Germline V gene lookup returns CDR1 SQVTM and CDR2 ANQGSEA. The V end lost 3 bases, the J end lost 8 bases, and 10 bases lay between the germline ends. The CDR3 has 11 residues. The CDR3 DNA reads TGCAGCGTTGAGTCAGGGCAGGGCTACACCTTC. It specifies CSVESGQGYTF.

The genes are TRBV6-1 and TRBJ1-5; D unresolved. Germline CDR1 reads MNHNS; CDR2 reads SASEGT. This CDR3 is built from 14 residues. Between the trimmed V and J ends, which lost 1 base and 11 bases, there was a span of 15 bases. DNA of the CDR3: TGTGCCAGCAGTGAAGAGCCTCCTCAATTGGCCCAGCATTTT. Its protein product is CASSEEPPQLAQHF.

This clone showed up just a few times. V and J are TRBV28 and TRBJ1-2; D remains unclear. This CDR3 comprises 10 residues. CDR1 and CDR2 from the germline V gene are MDHEN and SYDVKM. V lost 5 bases and J lost 10, with 8 bases in between. The CDR3 coding sequence is TGTGCCAGCAGTCAGCGGTTCTACACCTTC. It specifies CASSQRFYTF.

V and J are TRBV25-1 and TRBJ2-2; D not certain. This CDR3 has 14 amino acids. V lost 3 bases, J lost 2 bases, and 7 bases lay in between. CDR1 and CDR2 from the germline V gene are MGHDK and SYGVNS. The CDR3 DNA reads TGTGCCAGCAGTGAGTGGCTAAACACCGGGGAGCTGTTTTTT. Residues: CASSEWLNTGELFF.

The J gene is TRBJ2-3, the V gene TRBV11-2, with D perhaps matching TRBD2 (5 bases). This CDR3 comprises 14 residues. In germline, CDR1 is SGHAT, CDR2 FQNNGV. Trimming took off 5 bases at V and 2 bases at J, with 11 bases between the two ends. The CDR3 loop is CASSGLSPTDTQYF. CDR3 nucleotide sequence: TGTGCCAGCAGCGGACTCTCCCCCACAGATACGCAGTATTTT.

The chain links TRBV6-1 to TRBJ2-7; TRBD1 aligns across 7 bases. The CDR3 length is 15 residues. CDR1 and CDR2 (germline): MNHNS, SASEGT. Unmatched junction bases numbered 9, after V lost 5 bases and J lost 2 bases. CDR3 protein: CASSSTGTAAYEQYF. The CDR3 DNA reads TGTGCCAGCAGTTCGACCGGGACAGCGGCCTACGAGCAGTACTTC.

The table lists this clone with a count of one. The chain combines TRBV6-4 with TRBJ2-5, with 10 bases fitting TRBD2. CDR1 and CDR2 (germline): MRHNA, SNTAGT. The CDR3 contains 13 residues. V was clipped by 4 bases and J by 5 bases; unmatched bases: 1. CDR3 region: CASSAAGGETQYF. CDR3 coding DNA: TGTGCCAGCAGTGCAGCGGGAGGGGAGACCCAGTACTTC.

This chain links TRBV28 with TRBJ2-7, with a tentative D call TRBD1 (6 bases). The CDR3 has 16 residues. Germline V gene data show CDR1 as MDHEN and CDR2 as SYDVKM. In DNA form, the CDR3 reads TGTCGCCAGCATTATCCCTGGACAGAGTCTTCCTACGAGCAGTACTTC. It specifies CRQHYPWTESSYEQYF.